The rows below give T cell receptor beta chains drawn from one sample of a study of cytomegalovirus exposure and HLA in healthy donors. TCRdb's table, derived via immunoSEQ multiplex PCR, lists solely in-frame clones and lacks some. The sample consists of roughly 130,000 clones, approximately 68% of them appearing once. Sequencing was performed on PBMCs. The receptors were sampled from a man aged 30-40 years in good health and CMV-seropositive. The CDR3 runs from the conserved cysteine through the conserved F or W. The D gene is left open where the match is weak. Only part of the rows carry a size: once, few, many, or a class if the clone is expanded.

clone_size,d_call,j_call,v_call,cdr3_nt,cdr3_aa
once,TRBD2,TRBJ2-3,TRBV7-8,TGTGCCAGCAGCATACTACTAGCGGGAGGAGGCGGGGGTAGCACAGATACGCAGTATTTT,CASSILLAGGGGGSTDTQYF
-,-,TRBJ2-1,TRBV28,TGTGCCAGCAGCCTACTAAACAATGAGCAGTTCTTC,CASSLLNNEQFF
few,-,TRBJ1-1,TRBV5-6,TGTGCCAGCAGTATTACAGGTGAGAACACTGAAGCTTTCTTT,CASSITGENTEAFF
-,TRBD2,TRBJ2-7,TRBV27,TGTGCCAGCAGTTCCGAGAGGACTAGCGTAGCCTACGAGCAGTACTTC,CASSSERTSVAYEQYF
once,-,TRBJ2-3,TRBV7-8,TGTGCCAGCAGCGGACCCACTAGCAGTCGCACAGATACGCAGTATTTT,CASSGPTSSRTDTQYF
-,-,TRBJ2-7,TRBV7-2,TGTGCCAGCAGCTTAGAGGTCGGATCTCACTACGAGCAGTACTTC,CASSLEVGSHYEQYF
-,-,TRBJ1-2,TRBV5-1,TGCGCCAGCAGCCAAGGGGACTATGGCTACACCTTC,CASSQGDYGYTF
-,-,TRBJ1-2,TRBV29-1,TGCAGCGTTCTTCCGCGGGCGGAAGGCTACACCTTC,CSVLPRAEGYTF
few,-,TRBJ2-7,TRBV18,TGTGCCAGCTCACCGATTCCGCAGGACGAGCAGTACTTC,CASSPIPQDEQYF
-,-,TRBJ2-3,TRBV5-6,TGTGCCAGCAGCTATACATATACAGGGAAAACGCAGTATTTT,CASSYTYTGKTQYF
-,-,TRBJ2-4,TRBV7-2,TGTGCCAGCAGCCCGCGCAGGCAAACGGACATTCAGTACTTC,CASSPRRQTDIQYF
-,-,TRBJ1-4,TRBV28,TGTGCCAGCAGTTTATTCGGGATAACTAATGAAAAACTGTTTTTT,CASSLFGITNEKLFF
-,TRBD1,TRBJ2-2,TRBV18,TGTGCCAGCTCACACCCGGACAGGACCGGGGAGCTGTTTTTT,CASSHPDRTGELFF
few,TRBD1,TRBJ1-2,TRBV2,TGTGCCAGCCGGACGACAGGGGGCTACTATGGCTACACCTTC,CASRTTGGYYGYTF
-,TRBD2,TRBJ2-3,TRBV7-3,TGTGCCAGCAGCTCCGGGACTAGCGGGAGATCGACAGATACGCAGTATTTT,CASSSGTSGRSTDTQYF
-,-,TRBJ2-3,TRBV2,TGTGCCAGCAGCACGACAGGTACTGGCACAGATACGCAGTATTTT,CASSTTGTGTDTQYF
-,TRBD1,TRBJ2-1,TRBV7-2,TGTGCCAGCAGCCCGAGGACAGGGAGAGTCATCAATGAGCAGTTCTTC,CASSPRTGRVINEQFF
few,-,TRBJ2-2,TRBV25-1,TGTGCCAGCAGAGGGGGGGGAAGGGGCACCGGGGAGCTGTTTTTT,CASRGGGRGTGELFF
-,TRBD1,TRBJ2-5,TRBV9,TGTGCCAGCAGCGCGGGACAGGCGCAAGAGACCCAGTACTTC,CASSAGQAQETQYF
-,-,TRBJ2-7,TRBV5-4,TGTGCCAGCAGGCCCGACCTGGACAGCCGATACGAGCAGTACTTC,CASRPDLDSRYEQYF
-,TRBD1,TRBJ1-2,TRBV5-4,TGTGCCAGCAGCTTAGGGGGCACAGGACGATATGGCTACACCTTC,CASSLGGTGRYGYTF
-,TRBD1,TRBJ1-1,TRBV28,TGTGCCAGCATAGAACCAGGGGGCAGATACACTGAAGCTTTCTTT,CASIEPGGRYTEAFF
few,-,TRBJ2-7,TRBV5-1,TGCGCCAGCAGCGCCGACATCTCCTACGAGCAGTACTTC,CASSADISYEQYF
-,TRBD2,TRBJ2-3,TRBV28,TGTGCCAGCAGTTCACTAGCGGGAGTGCTCGATACGCAGTATTTT,CASSSLAGVLDTQYF
-,-,TRBJ2-5,TRBV6-1,TGTGCCAGCAGTTTAGGAGACTGGGAGACCCAGTACTTC,CASSLGDWETQYF
-,TRBD2,TRBJ2-3,TRBV6-5,TGTGCCAGCAGTGGTCTAGCGGGAGAAGCGGATACGCAGTATTTT,CASSGLAGEADTQYF
few,-,TRBJ1-2,TRBV6-1,TGTGCCAGCAGTGGGGGACTTCCAGGCTACACCTTC,CASSGGLPGYTF
-,TRBD2,TRBJ2-5,TRBV7-9,TGTGCCAGCAGCTTAGGGACGGGGGGAGAGACCCAGTACTTC,CASSLGTGGETQYF
-,-,TRBJ2-5,TRBV6-6,TGTGCCAGCAGTTCCCCCAAAGAGACCCAGTACTTC,CASSSPKETQYF
-,TRBD2,TRBJ2-7,TRBV15,TGTGCCACCAGCGGACGAATAGCGGGGCCCTACGAGCAGTACTTC,CATSGRIAGPYEQYF
once,-,TRBJ2-2,TRBV5-1,TGCGCCAGCAGCCTCGGACTCCTGAGGACCGGGGAGCTGTTTTTT,CASSLGLLRTGELFF